One TCR beta chain is described in this entry. Its specific antigen is unknown. It has no much larger one-base neighbor in the sample; base qualities were not kept. This sample was taken from a study of cytomegalovirus exposure and HLA in healthy donors (dated by TCRdb to 2017 to 2019). A note on the overall study: According to an earlier analysis of a few hundred of the donors, 150 million to 200 million T cells yielded 120 million or so unique TCR beta sequences and around 300 Gb of sequence data. Around 330 gigabases of sequencing data and tens of millions of unique TCR sequences made up an early release that covered about 640 HLA-typed donors. To predict cytomegalovirus infection status, the study brought together high-throughput TCR immunosequencing, statistical association of individual TCRs with disease status, and machine learning. The study profiled the T cell repertoires of fewer than 850 subjects by immunosequencing and related them to cytomegalovirus serostatus. Of the roughly 410 genotyped donors, 70% to 90% were placed in the genetic ancestry cluster associated with self-reported Caucasian donors. Alongside the repertoire data, information on donor age, sex, ethnicity and CMV serostatus was compiled. The aim of the study was to test whether cataloging public T cell receptors could identify signatures of past pathogen exposure. A handful of DR-DQ haplotypes were handled as single units for association and clustering because linkage in the cohort was strong. All discovery cohort repertoires had been generated on a single sequencing platform. A later genetic analysis used genome-wide SNP genotypes for about 55% of the 666 donors, treating that subset as a discovery cohort. In an earlier analysis of roughly 540 of the donors, high-throughput TCR beta sequencing was used to judge whether each TCR beta V gene segment behaved as functional or pseudogenic. Class I and class II HLA loci were covered by the typing at four-digit resolution. A later analysis re-examined previously published TCR beta repertoires from more than 600 donors and added high-resolution HLA genotyping to investigate patterns of TCR occurrence. In addition to the first cohort of 500 to 850 subjects, a separate validation cohort of 130 or so different subjects was used. Rather than drawing on any new phenotypic data, the later analysis identified candidate immune exposures from TCR beta sequences and the way those sequences occurred across donors. Typing coverage differed by locus: A, B, C, DRB1 and DQB1 were typed in about 620-640 donors, DQA1 in roughly 510, DPA1 in around 610, and DPB1 in just under 490. On average, roughly 200,000 unique TCR beta nucleotide sequences were sequenced per donor among 300 to 500 genotyped donors of the cohort, with roughly 18% of those sequences being non-productive.

The cohort was made up of 666 healthy bone marrow donors. At the time of sampling, every cohort member was nominally healthy, though immune exposures that went unrecorded were likely present. The donor was CMV seropositive and was included in the group of around 300 seropositive cohort members. Every donor gave a peripheral blood sample, and the peripheral blood mononuclear cells from that sample were used for TCR beta sequencing. Genomic DNA was extracted from the blood cell samples with the Qiagen DNeasy Blood Extraction Kit. Libraries were prepared through the immunoSEQ multiplex PCR assay. For the multiplex PCR, a mixture combining 60 forward primers for TCR Vbeta segments and 13 reverse primers for TCR Jbeta segments was used. A multiplex PCR assay on genomic DNA amplified the CDR3 region of rearranged TCR beta genes. The Illumina HiSeq System was used to sequence the amplified TCR beta libraries as 87-base-pair reads. In the source study's methods: Across the roughly 700 repertoires, a later analysis counted about 81 million unique TCR beta chains, about 10 million of which were shared by at least two donors. Raw reads were error-corrected and collapsed into unique sequences with a nearest-neighbor algorithm that merged closely related sequences to remove PCR and sequencing errors. Alignment of CDR3 sequences to IMGT reference sequences was used to assign V, D and J gene segments. Each retained sequence needed at least a six-nucleotide match to both a V gene segment and a J gene segment. Rearrangements were classified as productive when the CDR3 lacked stop codons and remained in frame with V and J, and all other rearrangements were classified as non-productive. Following IMGT convention, CDR3 was defined as the stretch from the second conserved V-encoded cysteine to the conserved J-encoded phenylalanine. Sequences without an unambiguous match to a single V gene segment were excluded from the earlier analysis of 450 to 750 of the donors. In an earlier analysis of approximately 550 of the donors, V segments were called functional above 56.7% productive rearrangements and were called segregating when the between-donor standard deviation exceeded 5%. To diagnose cytomegalovirus status from the catalog of TCR beta chain sequences, a statistical classification framework was built. A later analysis assigned V and J genes by comparing TCR nucleotide sequences with IMGT/GENE-DB human TR gene sequences. Using the TCRdist pipeline, a later analysis assigned CDR3 sequences along with most-parsimonious VDJ recombination scenarios. In a later analysis, every TCR beta chain was defined by the combination of its CDR3 amino acid sequence and its V-gene family, and reads without a unique V-gene family were dropped. A later analysis removed 550 to 700 highly shared, low-generation-probability nucleotide sequences to deal with suspected cross-contamination and a sequencing artifact. A later analysis calculated a clonal expansion index for each public chain from normalized within-repertoire ranks of inferred template counts. In a later analysis, generation probabilities were computed using a VDJ recombination model fitted to out-of-frame rearrangements, and the results were checked against IGoR. A later analysis scored TCR-TCR, TCR-HLA and TCR-CMV co-occurrence with hypergeometric tests, applying a repertoire-size bias correction to TCR pairs. To estimate false discovery rates, a later analysis permuted the HLA or CMV assignments 20 times. In a later analysis, co-occurring TCRs were grouped using DBSCAN, and TCRdist sequence similarity was added for clustering within HLA-allele-positive subsets. Co-occurrence clustering excluded repertoires with fewer than 30,000 or more than 120,000 public chains, plus five with anomalous nucleotide sharing. The table comes from immuneACCESS by way of TCRdb, which keeps in-frame sequences with V and J called. Part of the clones is missing from these tables; in studies checked, under half for an unresolved V gene and the rest for unknown reasons. V and J calls and clone size are those listed in that table; D and trimming were worked out from the DNA. For this sample there are fewer than 70,000 clones; under 80% appear just once. The ten largest clones add up to around 15% of the sample.

What the authors observed across the whole study: The classifier was reported to diagnose cytomegalovirus status with high specificity and sensitivity in both the original cohort and the validation cohort. A later analysis found that TCR association rates varied across HLA loci, with DRB1 alleles showing the most associated TCRs and HLA-C alleles the fewest. Because some donors lacked HLA typing at each locus, the association tests relied only on the typed subset. A group of highly shared sequence variants was considered likely to be a technical artifact of the sequencing pipeline. At a false discovery rate of 0.05, a later analysis linked 16,000 or so TCR beta sequences to specific HLA alleles. A further reported finding was that TCR beta sequences accurately predicted the HLA-A and HLA-B alleles for most subjects in the first cohort. The presence/absence analyses assumed that sequencing depth was roughly uniform across donors, and that assumption may not be true. An association between a missense DCLRE1C variant and V-gene and J-gene trimming of TCR beta chains was found in a later genetic analysis and replicated in an independent cohort. In a later analysis, most CMV-associated TCR beta chains were found to appear HLA-restricted, with HLA associations seemingly driven largely by CMV exposure. CMV serostatus was the only immune exposure information available for the cohort. A total of about 180 TCR beta chains were listed by the study as associated with cytomegalovirus. In an earlier analysis of about 600 of the donors, most TCR beta V segments appeared in productive rearrangements about 87% or about 30% of the time, broadly matching IMGT annotations. According to the authors, the approach could potentially be generalized to other disease states and immunological phenotypes. Strong co-occurrence of HLA alleles, especially DR and DQ, made assigning TCR associations to individual alleles difficult. A few of the identified cytomegalovirus-associated TCR beta chains were confirmed in vitro to be specific for cytomegalovirus antigens. Compared with the 666-donor mean, donors in an Asian-associated ancestry cluster had fewer N-insertions in productive TCRs, according to a later genetic analysis. Most TCR sequences were observed very rarely across donors, whereas some public TCRs were present in many individuals. Some IMGT-functional V segments, including TRBV6-2 and TRBV6-3, could not be told apart with the 87-base-pair reads, so those segments were excluded. In a later analysis, several top co-occurrence clusters were reported to appear linked to parvovirus B19, influenza, CMV and Epstein-Barr virus. Over 15 rarely observed V segments, including chromosome 9 orphons, were excluded from the earlier analysis of about 600 of the donors because counts were too low. This cohort had only TCR beta chains sequenced, and the lack of alpha or paired-chain data limited which features could be detected. In a later analysis, HLA-associated TCR beta chains were found to be more clonally expanded and to have lower generation probabilities than equally common non-associated chains. Linkage disequilibrium might explain the correlated functional status among segregating V segments, but an unknown experimental factor could not be excluded.

The CDR1 and CDR2 encoded by the germline V gene are SQVTM and ANQGSEA. The CDR3, cysteine through phenylalanine, is 13 amino acids long. The entry retains the CDR3 DNA only, 39 bases that are in frame from base 1. V and J lose 5 bases and 4 bases, and a span of 15 bases separates them. What was sequenced was PBMCs. This receptor was taken from a male donor in good health and CMV-seropositive. The rearrangement combines TRBV29-1 with TRBJ2-7; the D gene lacks a confident call. The CDR3 protein sequence reads: CSVTYTSGYEQYF. The nucleotides read TGCAGCGTTACGTATACGTCCGGGTACGAGCAGTACTTC.